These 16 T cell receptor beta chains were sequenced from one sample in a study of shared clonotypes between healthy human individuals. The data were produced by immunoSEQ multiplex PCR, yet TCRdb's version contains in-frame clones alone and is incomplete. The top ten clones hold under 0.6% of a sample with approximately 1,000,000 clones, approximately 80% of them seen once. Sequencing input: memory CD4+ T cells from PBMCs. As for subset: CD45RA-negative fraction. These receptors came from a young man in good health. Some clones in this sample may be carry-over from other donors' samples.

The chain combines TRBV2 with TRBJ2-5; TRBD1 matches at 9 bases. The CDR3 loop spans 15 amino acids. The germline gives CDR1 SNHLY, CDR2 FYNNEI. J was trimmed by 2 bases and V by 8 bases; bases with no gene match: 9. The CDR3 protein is CASGTGTIPQETQYF. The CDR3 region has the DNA TGTGCCAGCGGGACAGGGACGATTCCTCAAGAGACCCAGTACTTC.

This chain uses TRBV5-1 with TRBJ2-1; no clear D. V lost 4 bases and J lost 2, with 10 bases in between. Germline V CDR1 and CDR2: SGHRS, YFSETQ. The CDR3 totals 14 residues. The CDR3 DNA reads TGCGCCAGCAGCCCCTCGGCTACCTACAATGAGCAGTTCTTC. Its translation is CASSPSATYNEQFF.

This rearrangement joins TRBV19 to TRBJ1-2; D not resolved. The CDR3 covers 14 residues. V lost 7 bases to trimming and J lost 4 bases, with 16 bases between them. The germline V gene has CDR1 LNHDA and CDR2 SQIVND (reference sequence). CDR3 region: CASTTGREFYGYTF. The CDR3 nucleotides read TGTGCCAGTACGACGGGGAGGGAGTTCTATGGCTACACCTTC.

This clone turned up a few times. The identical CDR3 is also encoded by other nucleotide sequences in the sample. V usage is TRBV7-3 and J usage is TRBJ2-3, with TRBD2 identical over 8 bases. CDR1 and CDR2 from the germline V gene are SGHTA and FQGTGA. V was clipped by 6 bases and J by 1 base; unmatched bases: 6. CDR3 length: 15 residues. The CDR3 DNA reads TGTGCCAGCAGTCGTACTAGCGGTCGCACAGATACGCAGTATTTT. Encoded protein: CASSRTSGRTDTQYF.

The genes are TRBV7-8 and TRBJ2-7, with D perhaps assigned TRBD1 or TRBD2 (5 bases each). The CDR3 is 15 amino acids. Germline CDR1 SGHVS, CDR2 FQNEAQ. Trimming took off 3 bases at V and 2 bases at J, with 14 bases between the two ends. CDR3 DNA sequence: TGTGCCAGCAGCTTCCGGGGACCGTCTACCTACGAGCAGTACTTC. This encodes CASSFRGPSTYEQYF.

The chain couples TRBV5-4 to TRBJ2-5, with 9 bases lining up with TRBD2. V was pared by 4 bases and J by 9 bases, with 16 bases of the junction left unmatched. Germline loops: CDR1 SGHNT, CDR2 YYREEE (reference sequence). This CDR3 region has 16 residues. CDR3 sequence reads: CASSHLAGGGMWPQYF. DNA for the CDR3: TGTGCCAGCAGCCATCTGGCGGGAGGGGGGATGTGGCCCCAGTACTTC.

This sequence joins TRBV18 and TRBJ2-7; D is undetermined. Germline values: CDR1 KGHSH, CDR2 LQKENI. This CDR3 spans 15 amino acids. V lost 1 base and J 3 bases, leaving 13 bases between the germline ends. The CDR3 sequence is CASSPRRSKIYEQYF. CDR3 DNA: TGTGCCAGCTCACCACGTCGCAGTAAGATCTACGAGCAGTACTTC. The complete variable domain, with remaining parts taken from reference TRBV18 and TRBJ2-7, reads NAGVMQNPRHLVRRRGQEARLRCSPMKGHSHVYWYRQLPEEGLKFMVYLQKENIIDESGMPKERFSAEFPKEGPSILRIQQVVRGDSAAYFCASSPRRSKIYEQYFGPGTRLTVT.

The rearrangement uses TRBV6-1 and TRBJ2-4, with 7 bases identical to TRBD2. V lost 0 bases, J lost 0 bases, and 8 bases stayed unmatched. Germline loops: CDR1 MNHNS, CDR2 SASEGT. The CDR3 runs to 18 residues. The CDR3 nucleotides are TGTGCCAGCAGTGAAGCGCTGGGGGGGAAACTAGCCAAAAACATTCAGTACTTC. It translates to CASSEALGGKLAKNIQYF.

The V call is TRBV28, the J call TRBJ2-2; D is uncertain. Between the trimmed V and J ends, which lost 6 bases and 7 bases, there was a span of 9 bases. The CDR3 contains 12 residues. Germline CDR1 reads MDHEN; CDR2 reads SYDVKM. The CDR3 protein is CASRVVGGELFF. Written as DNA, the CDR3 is TGTGCCAGCAGGGTTGTTGGCGGGGAGCTGTTTTTT.

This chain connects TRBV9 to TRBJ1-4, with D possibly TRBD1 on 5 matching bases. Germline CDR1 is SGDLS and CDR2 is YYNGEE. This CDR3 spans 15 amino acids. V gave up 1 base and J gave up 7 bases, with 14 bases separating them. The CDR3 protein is CASSVSRQGGEKLFF. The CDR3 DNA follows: TGTGCCAGCAGCGTAAGTAGGCAGGGCGGTGAAAAACTGTTTTTT.

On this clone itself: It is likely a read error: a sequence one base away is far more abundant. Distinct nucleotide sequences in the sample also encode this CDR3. The CDR3 DNA follows: TGTGCCAGCAGCCCCCGTACCGGGGAGCTGTTTTTT. This sequence encodes CASSPRTGELFF. The chain has TRBV7-3 and TRBJ2-2, with D unresolved. The CDR3 spans 12 residues. Germline-derived CDR1 and CDR2 are SGHTA and FQGTGA. Trimming took off 5 bases at V and 5 bases at J, with 6 bases between the two ends.

The CDR3 nucleotides read TGTGCCAGCAAACCCGGGAGGAACACCGGGGAGCTGTTTTTT. It yields the protein CASKPGRNTGELFF. V usage is TRBV9 and J usage is TRBJ2-2; tentatively, D is TRBD2 (6 bases). This CDR3 is 14 amino acids long. CDR1 is SGDLS and CDR2 is YYNGEE in the germline V gene. Trimming removed 6 bases at V and 1 base at J, with 10 bases between.

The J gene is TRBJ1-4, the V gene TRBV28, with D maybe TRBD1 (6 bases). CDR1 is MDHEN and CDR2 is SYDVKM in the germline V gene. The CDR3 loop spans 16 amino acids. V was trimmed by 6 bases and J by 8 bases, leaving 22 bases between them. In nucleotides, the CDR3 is TGTGCCAGCAGCTCACCTCGGAAGGGGGAACGCGAAAAACTGTTTTTT. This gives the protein CASSSPRKGEREKLFF.

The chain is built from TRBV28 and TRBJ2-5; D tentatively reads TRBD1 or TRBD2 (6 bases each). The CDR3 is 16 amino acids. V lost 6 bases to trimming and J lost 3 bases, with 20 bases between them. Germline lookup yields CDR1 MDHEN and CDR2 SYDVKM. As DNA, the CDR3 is TGTGCCAGCAGAGCAGCCGGGACGGAGGGGGAAGAGACCCAGTACTTC. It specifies CASRAAGTEGEETQYF.

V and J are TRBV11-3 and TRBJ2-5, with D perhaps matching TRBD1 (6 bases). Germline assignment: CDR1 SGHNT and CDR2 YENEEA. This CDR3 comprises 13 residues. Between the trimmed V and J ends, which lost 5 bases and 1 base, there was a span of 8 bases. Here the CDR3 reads CASSQDSQETQYF. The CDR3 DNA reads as TGTGCCAGCAGCCAGGACAGCCAAGAGACCCAGTACTTC.

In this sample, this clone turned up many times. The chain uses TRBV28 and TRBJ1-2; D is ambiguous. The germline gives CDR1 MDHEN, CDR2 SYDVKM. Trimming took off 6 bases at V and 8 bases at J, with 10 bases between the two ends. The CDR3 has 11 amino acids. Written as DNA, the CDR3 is TGTGCCAGCAGCACTACACGAGGCTACACCTTC. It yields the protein CASSTTRGYTF.